This is a list of T cell receptor beta chains from one sample in a study of blood T cell repertoires in COVID-19. The repertoire was sequenced with immunoSEQ multiplex PCR; TCRdb's copy has only in-frame clones and lacks some. The sample lists about 130,000 clones, around 82% occurring once. The source material was peripheral blood. Source of these receptors: a woman aged 25-40 years who had recovered from COVID-19. Each CDR3 is given with its conserved first and last residue. The D gene is left open where the match is weak. Where a row states a size, it is once, few, many or the class of an expanded clone; other rows omit it.

V gene: TRBV14
J gene: TRBJ2-1
CDR3 length: 15
clone size: .
D gene: TRBD2
CDR3 DNA: TGTGCCAGCAGCCAAGCGGGACTAGCCAACAATGAGCAGTTCTTC
CDR3 protein: CASSQAGLANNEQFF

V gene: TRBV6-5
J gene: TRBJ2-6
CDR3 length: 15
clone size: .
D gene: .
CDR3 DNA: TGTGCCAGCAGGCCCACAGGGTCTGGGGCCAACGTCCTGACTTTC
CDR3 protein: CASRPTGSGANVLTF

V gene: TRBV6-5
J gene: TRBJ1-1
CDR3 length: 15
clone size: few
D gene: .
CDR3 DNA: TGTGCCAGCAGTCGCGATATTCGGGGTAACACTGAAGCTTTCTTT
CDR3 protein: CASSRDIRGNTEAFF

V gene: TRBV19
J gene: TRBJ1-5
CDR3 length: 15
clone size: .
D gene: .
CDR3 DNA: TGTGCCAGTAGTATAGTACGCGGGGACCTAGGGCCCCAGCATTTT
CDR3 protein: CASSIVRGDLGPQHF

V gene: TRBV12-5
J gene: TRBJ1-1
CDR3 length: 12
clone size: .
D gene: .
CDR3 DNA: TGTGCTAGTGGTCCCTCAGGCGTCGAAGCTTTCTTT
CDR3 protein: CASGPSGVEAFF

V gene: TRBV6-5
J gene: TRBJ2-3
CDR3 length: 13
clone size: few
D gene: .
CDR3 DNA: TGTGCCAGCAGACCCAGACACACAGATACGCAGTATTTT
CDR3 protein: CASRPRHTDTQYF

V gene: TRBV11-2
J gene: TRBJ2-3
CDR3 length: 16
clone size: .
D gene: TRBD1
CDR3 DNA: TGTGCCAGCAGCCTCGACAGGGGCGGTAGCACAGATACGCAGTATTTT
CDR3 protein: CASSLDRGGSTDTQYF

V gene: TRBV7-9
J gene: TRBJ1-6
CDR3 length: 14
clone size: .
D gene: TRBD1
CDR3 DNA: TGTGCCAGCAGCTTAGACAGGGGCGGGTCACCCCTCCACTTT
CDR3 protein: CASSLDRGGSPLHF

V gene: TRBV6-1
J gene: TRBJ2-7
CDR3 length: 13
clone size: .
D gene: .
CDR3 DNA: TGTGCCAGCAGTGAAGAAGGGTTGGACAAGCAGTACTTC
CDR3 protein: CASSEEGLDKQYF

V gene: TRBV7-8
J gene: TRBJ1-1
CDR3 length: 14
clone size: .
D gene: .
CDR3 DNA: TGTGCCAGCAGCTTGGCAATGGGGGGCACTGAAGCTTTCTTT
CDR3 protein: CASSLAMGGTEAFF

V gene: TRBV30
J gene: TRBJ1-1
CDR3 length: 14
clone size: .
D gene: TRBD1
CDR3 DNA: TGTGCCTGGAGCAGGGGGGCGGGGAACACTGAAGCTTTCTTT
CDR3 protein: CAWSRGAGNTEAFF

V gene: TRBV7-9
J gene: TRBJ2-1
CDR3 length: 14
clone size: .
D gene: TRBD2
CDR3 DNA: TGTGCCAGCGGGACTAGCTTATCCTACAATGAGCAGTTCTTC
CDR3 protein: CASGTSLSYNEQFF

V gene: TRBV4-1
J gene: TRBJ2-7
CDR3 length: 18
clone size: .
D gene: .
CDR3 DNA: TGCGCCAGCAGCCAAGCGGGGACTGGACAGGTCGGAGCCTACGAGCAGTACTTC
CDR3 protein: CASSQAGTGQVGAYEQYF

V gene: TRBV6-5
J gene: TRBJ1-4
CDR3 length: 16
clone size: .
D gene: TRBD1
CDR3 DNA: TGTGCCAGCAGTTACGAGGGGGCAGGGACTAATGAAAAACTGTTTTTT
CDR3 protein: CASSYEGAGTNEKLFF

V gene: TRBV14
J gene: TRBJ2-3
CDR3 length: 14
clone size: .
D gene: TRBD2
CDR3 DNA: TGTGCCAGCACCCTGGGAGGGGGCACAGATACGCAGTATTTT
CDR3 protein: CASTLGGGTDTQYF

V gene: TRBV11-2
J gene: TRBJ2-1
CDR3 length: 12
clone size: .
D gene: TRBD1
CDR3 DNA: TGTGCCAGCAGCCCAGGGACAGGGATGGAGTTCTTC
CDR3 protein: CASSPGTGMEFF

V gene: TRBV5-1
J gene: TRBJ1-5
CDR3 length: 13
clone size: few
D gene: .
CDR3 DNA: TGCGCCAGCAGCTTGGATACAGATCAGCCCCAGCATTTT
CDR3 protein: CASSLDTDQPQHF

V gene: TRBV5-3
J gene: TRBJ2-7
CDR3 length: 18
clone size: .
D gene: TRBD2
CDR3 DNA: TGTGCCAGAAGCTCTGGGACTAGCGGGGGGGGCGACTCCTACGAGCAGTACTTC
CDR3 protein: CARSSGTSGGGDSYEQYF

V gene: TRBV29-1
J gene: TRBJ2-7
CDR3 length: 14
clone size: .
D gene: TRBD1
CDR3 DNA: TGCAGCGTTGAAGGACAGGGCGGCACCTACGAGCAGTACTTC
CDR3 protein: CSVEGQGGTYEQYF

V gene: TRBV5-6
J gene: TRBJ2-2
CDR3 length: 15
clone size: .
D gene: .
CDR3 DNA: TGTGCCAGCAGCATCAGCAGGCGTGACACCGGGGAGCTGTTTTTT
CDR3 protein: CASSISRRDTGELFF

V gene: TRBV19
J gene: TRBJ1-1
CDR3 length: 14
clone size: few
D gene: .
CDR3 DNA: TGTGCCAGTAACCTAGGGGTCATGAACACTGAAGCTTTCTTT
CDR3 protein: CASNLGVMNTEAFF

V gene: TRBV11-3
J gene: TRBJ1-2
CDR3 length: 11
clone size: .
D gene: .
CDR3 DNA: TGTGCCAGCAGCTTAGCATCTGGCTACACCTTC
CDR3 protein: CASSLASGYTF

V gene: TRBV13
J gene: TRBJ2-7
CDR3 length: 15
clone size: .
D gene: TRBD2
CDR3 DNA: TGTGCCAGCAGCCTAGAGGGCGGGAGGGCCGACGAGCAGTACTTC
CDR3 protein: CASSLEGGRADEQYF

V gene: TRBV12-3/TRBV12-4
J gene: TRBJ2-7
CDR3 length: 12
clone size: .
D gene: .
CDR3 DNA: TGTGCCAGCAGCCGCCGCCAGTCCGAGCAGTACTTC
CDR3 protein: CASSRRQSEQYF

V gene: TRBV12-5
J gene: TRBJ2-1
CDR3 length: 16
clone size: .
D gene: .
CDR3 DNA: TGTGCTAGTGGTCCTAACAGGGACCTCCAGAGGGATGAGCAGTTCTTC
CDR3 protein: CASGPNRDLQRDEQFF

V gene: TRBV6-5
J gene: TRBJ1-1
CDR3 length: 13
clone size: medium-sized
D gene: .
CDR3 DNA: TGTGCCAGCAGTTCGCGGCGGAGGTCTGAAGCTTTCTTT
CDR3 protein: CASSSRRRSEAFF

V gene: TRBV4-1
J gene: TRBJ2-3
CDR3 length: 18
clone size: .
D gene: TRBD2
CDR3 DNA: TGCGCCAGCAGCCTACTACCTAGCGGGGGGCCCAGCACAGATACGCAGTATTTT
CDR3 protein: CASSLLPSGGPSTDTQYF

V gene: TRBV5-1
J gene: TRBJ1-2
CDR3 length: 17
clone size: .
D gene: .
CDR3 DNA: TGCGCCAGCAGCTTGGATGGTGGACATGGCGTAGGCGGTGGCTACACCTTC
CDR3 protein: CASSLDGGHGVGGGYTF

V gene: TRBV27
J gene: TRBJ2-1
CDR3 length: 15
clone size: .
D gene: TRBD2
CDR3 DNA: TGTGCCAGCAGTCCGACTAGCGGGAGCCGTAGTGAGCAGTTCTTC
CDR3 protein: CASSPTSGSRSEQFF

V gene: TRBV2
J gene: TRBJ1-1
CDR3 length: 16
clone size: .
D gene: TRBD1
CDR3 DNA: TGTGCCAGCAGTGGAGACAGGGTGTGGGGTAACACTGAAGCTTTCTTT
CDR3 protein: CASSGDRVWGNTEAFF

V gene: TRBV19
J gene: TRBJ1-1
CDR3 length: 15
clone size: .
D gene: .
CDR3 DNA: TGTGCCAGTAGCATTGGGGGGGGGATGAACACTGAAGCTTTCTTT
CDR3 protein: CASSIGGGMNTEAFF

V gene: TRBV5-1
J gene: TRBJ2-2
CDR3 length: 16
clone size: .
D gene: TRBD1
CDR3 DNA: TGCGCCAGCAAACGCCCACCGGGACAGGGGAACGGGGAGCTGTTTTTT
CDR3 protein: CASKRPPGQGNGELFF

V gene: TRBV29-1
J gene: TRBJ2-3
CDR3 length: 13
clone size: .
D gene: .
CDR3 DNA: TGCAGCGCCTATGGAGGGAGCACAGATACGCAGTATTTT
CDR3 protein: CSAYGGSTDTQYF

V gene: TRBV7-9
J gene: TRBJ1-4
CDR3 length: 15
clone size: .
D gene: .
CDR3 DNA: TGTGCCAGCAGCTTCGGGACGGGGGGGAATGAAAAACTGTTTTTT
CDR3 protein: CASSFGTGGNEKLFF

V gene: TRBV13
J gene: TRBJ2-3
CDR3 length: 16
clone size: .
D gene: .
CDR3 DNA: TGTGCCAGCAGCTTAGAAGGGGGGGCCGGCACAGATACGCAGTATTTT
CDR3 protein: CASSLEGGAGTDTQYF

V gene: TRBV3-1/TRBV3-2
J gene: TRBJ1-4
CDR3 length: 15
clone size: .
D gene: .
CDR3 DNA: TGTGCCAGCAGCCAGCTCGCGGGTACTAATGAAAAACTGTTTTTT
CDR3 protein: CASSQLAGTNEKLFF

V gene: TRBV19
J gene: TRBJ1-5
CDR3 length: 14
clone size: .
D gene: .
CDR3 DNA: TGTGCCACCCACCCGGGAAATAGCAATCAGCCCCAGCATTTT
CDR3 protein: CATHPGNSNQPQHF

V gene: TRBV14
J gene: TRBJ1-2
CDR3 length: 16
clone size: once
D gene: TRBD1
CDR3 DNA: TGTGCCAGCAGCGAAATGGGGCAGGGGGCGTACTATGGCTACACCTTC
CDR3 protein: CASSEMGQGAYYGYTF